The 12 T cell receptor beta chains in this list originate from one sample, sequenced in a study of cytotoxic CD8 clonotypes in ibrutinib-treated CLL. Here immunoSEQ multiplex PCR was the method, and the copy in TCRdb shows in-frame clones only, minus some. The data contain 250,000 to 350,000 clones, roughly three quarters of them singletons. The specimen comprised PBMCs, sampled at disease progression, from a patient treated with ibrutinib. The source of these receptors is a human donor with chronic lymphocytic leukemia.

A single count supports this clone. The V call is TRBV29-1, the J call TRBJ2-5, with D tentatively TRBD1 or TRBD2 (5 bases each). The germline CDR1 and CDR2 sequences are SQVTM and ANQGSEA. The CDR3 is 13 residues long. Deletions cut 4 bases from V and 5 bases from J, with 14 bases between. The CDR3 region is CSVAPGTAETQYF. The CDR3 DNA is TGCAGCGTTGCCCCCGGGACGGCTGAGACCCAGTACTTC.

The V and J genes are TRBV10-3 and TRBJ1-2; no clear D. Trimming shortened V by 0 bases and J by 4 bases, and 6 bases separated the two germline ends. In germline, CDR1 is ENHRY, CDR2 SYGVKD. This CDR3 spans 13 amino acids. CDR3 protein: CAISESSLYGYTF. The CDR3 bases are TGTGCCATCAGTGAGTCCAGCCTCTATGGCTACACCTTC.

This clone is a singleton in its sample. V is TRBV4-3 and J is TRBJ1-2; 8 bases map to TRBD1. V lost 1 base, J lost 4 bases, and 8 bases stayed unmatched. Germline CDR1 and CDR2: LGHNA and YSLEER. CDR3 length: 16 amino acids. For the CDR3, the DNA is TGCGCCAGCAGCCAAGGGGTCGGACAGGGTACCTATGGCTACACCTTC. Its protein product is CASSQGVGQGTYGYTF.

The chain joins TRBV6-5 to TRBJ2-7, with TRBD1 identical over 8 bases. V lost 5 bases to trimming and J lost 3 bases; unmatched junction nucleotides: 6. Germline lookup yields CDR1 MNHEY and CDR2 SVGAGI. The CDR3 spans 14 residues. The CDR3 DNA sequence: TGTGCCAGCAGTACAGGGGGTGGAGGCTACGAGCAGTACTTC. Protein sequence: CASSTGGGGYEQYF.

This rearrangement joins TRBV2 to TRBJ2-3, with 8 bases aligning to TRBD1. The CDR3 contains 14 residues. The germline gives CDR1 SNHLY, CDR2 FYNNEI. Trimming cost V 5 bases and J 7 bases; bases outside gene matches: 8. In DNA, the CDR3 is TGTGCCAGCAGTCTGGACAGGGCGTCGAATACGCAGTATTTT. Translating gives CASSLDRASNTQYF.

The CDR3 region has the DNA TGTGCCAGTAGTATAGGGCGGGAAGGTCAGTTCTTC. Residues: CASSIGREGQFF. The genes are TRBV19 and TRBJ2-1; weak D call: TRBD2 (6 bases). The CDR3 length is 12 residues. Per germline, CDR1 LNHDA and CDR2 SQIVND (reference sequence). V was pared by 1 base and J by 13 bases, with 11 bases between.

This clone was seen a single time. The chain carries TRBV5-1 and TRBJ1-5; D gene ambiguous. The germline V and J ends were trimmed by 2 bases and 5 bases, with 11 bases remaining between them. Germline loops: CDR1 SGHRS, CDR2 YFSETQ. CDR3 length: 14 residues. The CDR3 reads CASSFGGIHQPQHF. CDR3 nucleotides: TGCGCCAGCAGCTTCGGAGGGATTCATCAGCCCCAGCATTTT.

V is TRBV28 and J is TRBJ2-7; D is unclear. The CDR3 spans 13 residues. Per the germline V gene, CDR1 is MDHEN and CDR2 is SYDVKM. V shed 2 bases and J shed 3 bases, with 8 bases lying between them. The CDR3 sequence is CASSLSSNYEQYF. Here the CDR3 DNA reads TGTGCCAGCAGTTTAAGCTCGAACTACGAGCAGTACTTC.

The rearrangement links TRBV2 to TRBJ1-4, with 8 bases lining up with TRBD1. The CDR3 covers 15 residues. Germline CDR1 is SNHLY and CDR2 is FYNNEI. Losses at the gene ends were 7 bases for V and 4 bases for J; bases not matched to a gene: 8. The CDR3 nucleotides read TGTGCCAGCACCGCGGGACAGGTGTTTAATGAAAAACTGTTTTTT. Translation gives CASTAGQVFNEKLFF.

V and J are TRBV5-4 and TRBJ2-6; 9 bases are shared with TRBD1. The V and J ends lost 4 bases and 1 base, in that order; junction bases with no gene match: 6. This CDR3 region has 17 residues. Germline loops: CDR1 SGHNT, CDR2 YYREEE (reference sequence). The CDR3 sequence: CASSHTGGNSGANVLTF. In DNA, the CDR3 is TGTGCCAGCAGCCATACAGGGGGCAATTCTGGGGCCAACGTCCTGACTTTC.

This chain links TRBV9 with TRBJ2-5; D is ambiguous. In germline, CDR1 is SGDLS, CDR2 YYNGEE. This CDR3 is 14 amino acids long. Trimming shortened V by 0 bases and J by 4 bases, and 10 bases separated the two germline ends. The CDR3 DNA reads as TGTGCCAGCAGCGTAGATCATCTGGGAGAGACCCAGTACTTC. It encodes CASSVDHLGETQYF.

Concerning this clone itself: Other DNA sequences in this sample translate to the same CDR3. The gene calls are TRBV4-2 and TRBJ2-7, with D possibly matching TRBD1 (6 bases). The germline V gene has CDR1 LGHNA and CDR2 YNFKEQ. V lost 0 bases and J 1 base, leaving 13 bases between the germline ends. The length of the CDR3 is 16 residues. The CDR3 bases are TGTGCCAGCAGCCAAGATTGGGGGCAGGGGTCCTACGAGCAGTACTTC. This gives the protein CASSQDWGQGSYEQYF.